These 17 T cell receptor beta chains were sequenced from one sample in a study of blood T cell repertoires in COVID-19. Produced via immunoSEQ multiplex PCR; TCRdb's table is partial and in-frame only. The table has around 99,000 clones, nearly 85% seen once. The sequenced material came from peripheral blood. The origin of the receptors is a woman between 45 and 65 years old with acute or convalescent COVID-19.

This clone has a single count. J is TRBJ1-2 and V is TRBV28; no clear D. Germline assignment: CDR1 MDHEN and CDR2 SYDVKM. V was clipped by 7 bases and J by 5 bases, with 11 bases between them. CDR3 length: 12 residues. CDR3 DNA: TGTGCCAGCACCTCCCGGGGATATGGCTACACCTTC. It codes for CASTSRGYGYTF.

The genes are TRBV6-1 and TRBJ1-5; a weak D match, TRBD1 (5 bases). V was trimmed by 1 base and J by 4 bases, leaving 11 bases between them. Germline CDR1 and CDR2: MNHNS and SASEGT. The CDR3 contains 15 residues. The CDR3 reads CASSEGQGLNQPQHF. The CDR3 DNA follows: TGTGCCAGCAGTGAAGGGCAGGGACTAAATCAGCCCCAGCATTTT.

The V gene is TRBV30, the J gene TRBJ1-2; D is ambiguous. The CDR3 consists of 9 residues. Trimming left V 8 bases short and J 6 bases short, with 7 bases between. The germline V gene has CDR1 GTSNPN and CDR2 SVGIG (reference sequence). In DNA, the CDR3 is TGTGCCCCAAGCCATGGCTACACCTTC. This codes for CAPSHGYTF.

The chain employs TRBV27 and TRBJ1-1, with D maybe TRBD1 (6 bases). V lost 6 bases and J 3 bases, leaving 29 bases between the germline ends. The V gene's germline CDR1 is MNHEY and CDR2 SMNVEV (reference sequence). The CDR3 has 19 residues. The CDR3 DNA reads as TGTGCCAGCAGCCAAAACTTACCCATTAGGAGGGGGGGGGACACTGAAGCTTTCTTT. This gives the protein CASSQNLPIRRGGDTEAFF.

The CDR3 DNA reads TGTGCCAGCAGCAAAGCGGGTCCGCGGGCGAACACTGAAGCTTTCTTT. It is translated as CASSKAGPRANTEAFF. J is TRBJ1-1 and V is TRBV21-1. TRBV21-1 is a listed pseudogene. The CDR3 sequence is 16 residues long.

The chain has TRBV19 and TRBJ1-1; a possible D gene is TRBD1 (5 bases). The V gene lost 5 bases and the J gene lost 5 bases, with 9 bases spanning the gap. CDR3 length equals 12 residues. Germline CDR1 LNHDA, CDR2 SQIVND (reference sequence). CDR3 sequence: CASSSPGTEAFF. The CDR3, as DNA: TGTGCCAGTAGTTCCCCAGGGACTGAAGCTTTCTTT.

The rearrangement joins TRBV11-2 to TRBJ2-1, with D unresolved. This CDR3 has 13 amino acids. Germline-derived CDR1 and CDR2 are SGHAT and FQNNGV. The ends were cut back, 4 bases at V and 6 bases at J, with 10 bases in the middle. The CDR3 DNA sequence: TGTGCCAGCAGCTCGTCACCGGGCAATGAGCAGTTCTTC. This encodes CASSSSPGNEQFF.

The J gene is TRBJ2-7, the V gene TRBV2; D might be TRBD1 (6 bases). The CDR3 has 16 amino acids. The ends were cut back, 5 bases at V and 5 bases at J, with 22 bases in the middle. Germline V lookup: CDR1 SNHLY, CDR2 FYNNEI. This CDR3 reads CASSLEPTGTRNEQYF. Written as DNA, the CDR3 is TGTGCCAGCAGTCTAGAGCCCACCGGGACAAGGAACGAGCAGTACTTC. Supplemented by reference TRBV2 and TRBJ2-7, the full variable domain reads EPEVTQTPSHQVTQMGQEVILRCVPISNHLYFYWYRQILGQKVEFLVSFYNNEISEKSEIFDDQFSVERPDGSNFTLKIRSTKLEDSAMYFCASSLEPTGTRNEQYFGPGTRLTVT.

This sequence joins TRBV12-3 or TRBV12-4 and TRBJ1-1, with D unclear. The CDR3 has 12 residues. The V gene lost 7 bases and the J gene lost 7 bases, with 13 bases spanning the gap. The CDR3 DNA is TGTGCCAGCAACGAGGGCCGCGTTGAAGCTTTCTTT. It codes for CASNEGRVEAFF.

The rearrangement joins TRBV29-1 to TRBJ1-5, with D possibly being TRBD1 (5 bases). CDR3 size: 16 residues. Germline CDR1 SQVTM, CDR2 ANQGSEA. V was pared by 6 bases and J by 0 bases, with 18 bases between. The CDR3 loop is CSVVDRNAYSNQPQHF. CDR3 in DNA: TGCAGCGTCGTCGACAGAAACGCTTATAGCAATCAGCCCCAGCATTTT.

This clone was counted a single time. The chain is built from TRBV5-1 and TRBJ2-3; D is uncertain. The V gene's germline CDR1 is SGHRS and CDR2 YFSETQ. The CDR3 has 14 amino acids. The V gene lost 1 base and the J gene lost 4 bases, with 10 bases spanning the gap. Here the CDR3 DNA reads TGCGCCAGCAGCTTGCCACCCACGGCAGATACGCAGTATTTT. Translating gives CASSLPPTADTQYF.

This chain joins TRBV12-3 or TRBV12-4 and TRBJ2-2, with D maybe TRBD2 (6 bases). Trimming removed 3 bases from V and 4 bases from J, with 6 bases in between. The CDR3 contains 13 residues. The CDR3 bases are TGTGCCAGCAGTTTGGGACTCACCGGGGAGCTGTTTTTT. It is translated as CASSLGLTGELFF.

The chain has TRBV9 and TRBJ1-1; 8 bases align to TRBD1. V lost 3 bases and J lost 4; bases outside the gene matches: 14. The CDR3 has 17 amino acids. In germline, CDR1 is SGDLS, CDR2 YYNGEE. In DNA form, the CDR3 reads TGTGCCAGCAGCGCGTCAGCACACGACAGGGGAGGCACTGAAGCTTTCTTT. It is translated as CASSASAHDRGGTEAFF.

V usage is TRBV25-1 and J usage is TRBJ2-7, with 9 bases identical to TRBD1. The germline gives CDR1 MGHDK, CDR2 SYGVNS. This CDR3 region has 14 residues. The J segment lost 2 bases and the V segment lost 4 bases, leaving 3 bases of the junction unmatched. CDR3 DNA: TGTGCCAGCAGTGGGGACAGGGAGGCCTACGAGCAGTACTTC. It specifies CASSGDREAYEQYF.

V gene TRBV3-1 (or the pseudogene TRBV3-2) combines with J gene TRBJ1-2; the D is unclear. CDR1 LGHDT and CDR2 YNNKEL come from the germline V gene (reference sequence). Trimming removed 4 bases from V and 5 bases from J, with 17 bases in between. This CDR3 comprises 15 residues. The CDR3 bases are TGTGCCAGCAGCCGCACTACAACACAATCTTATGGCTACACCTTC. It encodes CASSRTTTQSYGYTF.

This sequence joins TRBV11-3 and TRBJ2-2; no definite D call. The germline V and J ends were trimmed by 1 base and 5 bases, with 5 bases remaining between them. Looked up from germline, CDR1 is SGHNT and CDR2 is YENEEA. The CDR3 runs 13 residues. CDR3 in amino acids: CASSLALTGELFF. DNA of the CDR3: TGTGCCAGCAGCTTAGCGCTAACCGGGGAGCTGTTTTTT.

The gene calls are TRBV6-4 and TRBJ2-1; D may be TRBD2 (6 bases). Germline values: CDR1 MRHNA, CDR2 SNTAGT. V gave up 4 bases and J gave up 8 bases, with 21 bases separating them. This CDR3 spans 16 amino acids. CDR3 bases: TGTGCCAGCAGTGCCAGTGGAGGGACGGCTTCTCATGAGCAGTTCTTC. Protein sequence: CASSASGGTASHEQFF.